This T cell receptor beta chain was found in a study of blood T cell repertoires in COVID-19. At the level of the study: Samples came from the United States, Italy and Spain, spanning acute and convalescent COVID-19.

As handled by the study authors: The assay estimated nucleated cells by amplifying reference gene primers. Sequencing was performed with immunoSEQ multiplex PCR; in TCRdb, only in-frame clones are kept and a portion is missing. V and J calls and clone size follow that table, whereas D and trimming were derived from the DNA. The sample carries 60,000 to 75,000 clones, around 90% recorded once. V shed 5 bases, J shed 4 bases, and the junction held 5 bases outside the gene matches. This CDR3 spans 13 amino acids. CDR1 SGHDT and CDR2 YYEEEE come from the germline V gene. The clonotype originates from a human donor in a cohort sampled during active COVID-19. The chain uses TRBV5-6 and TRBJ2-5; 7 bases fit TRBD1. The sequencing sample was made of peripheral blood. The CDR3 DNA is TGTGCCAGCAGACCGACAGGGAGAGAGACCCAGTACTTC. Its protein product is CASRPTGRETQYF.